One and the same sample provided the 32 T cell receptor beta chains below, sequenced in a study of cytomegalovirus exposure and HLA in healthy donors. 13 Jbeta primers and 60 Vbeta primers were used for the PCR. Sequencing was performed with immunoSEQ multiplex PCR; in TCRdb, only in-frame clones are kept and a portion is missing. The table has around 150,000 clones, approximately 80% seen once. The sample comprised PBMCs. The receptors here all came from a man between 18 and 29 years old in good health and CMV-seropositive.

Here the CDR3 reads CASSWTGGYGYTF. CDR3 bases: TGTGCCAGCAGCTGGACAGGCGGCTATGGCTACACCTTC. This chain links TRBV5-5 with TRBJ1-2; TRBD1 agrees at 7 bases. The CDR3 is 13 residues long. V lost 3 bases to trimming and J lost 4 bases; unmatched junction nucleotides: 3. CDR1 and CDR2 from the germline V gene are SGHKS and YYEKEE (reference sequence).

This clone was picked up a small number of times. This sequence joins TRBV15 and TRBJ1-2, with D possibly TRBD1 on 6 matching bases. Per the germline V gene, CDR1 is LNHNV and CDR2 is YYDKDF (reference sequence). V lost 3 bases, J lost 3 bases, and 11 bases lay in between. CDR3 size: 14 residues. As DNA, the CDR3 is TGTGCCACCAGCAGTAGAGGGGGGGACTATGGCTACACCTTC. Its protein product is CATSSRGGDYGYTF.

The J gene is TRBJ1-2, the V gene TRBV6-5; TRBD1 agrees at 8 bases. The CDR3 consists of 15 residues. Losses at the gene ends were 3 bases for V and 3 bases for J; bases not matched to a gene: 6. In germline, CDR1 is MNHEY, CDR2 SVGAGI. The CDR3 spells CASSYQTGVDYGYTF. As DNA, the CDR3 is TGTGCCAGCAGTTATCAGACAGGGGTTGACTATGGCTACACCTTC.

This clone showed up just once. V and J are TRBV28 and TRBJ2-3; 9 nucleotides line up with TRBD2. Germline-derived CDR1 and CDR2 are MDHEN and SYDVKM. J was trimmed by 0 bases and V by 5 bases; bases with no gene match: 6. This CDR3 has 16 residues. The CDR3 loop reads CASSPPSGTSTDTQYF. Written as DNA, the CDR3 is TGTGCCAGCAGTCCGCCTAGCGGGACTAGCACAGATACGCAGTATTTT.

The chain uses TRBV9 and TRBJ1-1; 9 bases are shared with TRBD1. CDR3 size: 17 residues. The V gene's germline CDR1 is SGDLS and CDR2 YYNGEE. V shed 1 base and J 0 bases; nucleotides not matched to a gene: 7. CDR3 nucleotide sequence: TGTGCCAGCAGCGTACGGGACAGGGTAGGTGTGAACACTGAAGCTTTCTTT. Translating it yields CASSVRDRVGVNTEAFF.

V and J are TRBV5-1 and TRBJ1-4; 7 bases line up with TRBD1. The CDR3 totals 14 residues. V was pared by 4 bases and J by 6 bases, with 6 bases of the junction left unmatched. Germline V CDR1 and CDR2: SGHRS, YFSETQ. In nucleotides, the CDR3 is TGCGCCAGCAGCCCGACAGGGAGGTATGAAAAACTGTTTTTT. It specifies CASSPTGRYEKLFF. The whole variable domain, remainder taken from reference TRBV5-1 and TRBJ1-4, is KAGVTQTPRYLIKTRGQQVTLSCSPISGHRSVSWYQQTPGQGLQFLFEYFSETQRNKGNFPGRFSGRQFSNSRSEMNVSTLELGDSALYLCASSPTGRYEKLFFGSGTQLSVL.

The rearrangement links TRBV25-1 to TRBJ2-7; TRBD2 aligns across 8 bases. V was pared by 3 bases and J by 6 bases, with 7 bases of the junction left unmatched. CDR1 is MGHDK, CDR2 SYGVNS, per germline. The CDR3 sequence is 14 residues long. CDR3 DNA: TGTGCCAGCAGTGAGAGGAAGAGCGGGAGCGAGCAGTACTTC. This gives the protein CASSERKSGSEQYF.

This clone appeared a single time. The chain uses TRBV29-1 and TRBJ1-1, with 7 bases lining up with TRBD1. J gave up 4 bases and V 4 bases, and 9 bases lay outside the gene matches. Per the germline V gene, CDR1 is SQVTM and CDR2 is ANQGSEA. This CDR3 region has 14 residues. CDR3 loop: CSVGDRGLGTEAFF. CDR3 DNA: TGCAGCGTTGGGGACAGAGGTTTGGGCACTGAAGCTTTCTTT.

The chain recombines TRBV4-2 with TRBJ1-4; perhaps TRBD1 as D (6 bases). CDR1 is LGHNA and CDR2 is YNFKEQ in the germline V gene. V dropped 0 bases and J dropped 8 bases, with 13 bases sitting between them. The CDR3 totals 15 residues. CDR3 in amino acids: CASSQDQGLREKLFF. CDR3 coding DNA: TGTGCCAGCAGCCAAGATCAGGGGCTAAGGGAAAAACTGTTTTTT.

The V gene is TRBV13, the J gene TRBJ2-1; 13 positions agree with TRBD2. The CDR3 runs 16 residues. V lost 5 bases and J lost 8; bases outside the gene matches: 9. Germline V gene sequence: CDR1 PRHDT, CDR2 FYEKMQ (reference sequence). The DNA for the CDR3 is TGTGCCAGCAGCCTCCTGACTAGCGGGAGGTTGGATGAGCAGTTCTTC. Protein sequence: CASSLLTSGRLDEQFF.

The rearrangement uses TRBV7-9 and TRBJ2-2; 7 bases are a match to TRBD1. Germline assignment: CDR1 SEHNR and CDR2 FQNEAQ (reference sequence). CDR3 length: 15 residues. V was pared by 5 bases and J by 5 bases, with 8 bases of the junction left unmatched. CDR3 residues: CASSPRDRRTGELFF. CDR3 nucleotides: TGTGCCAGCAGCCCCCGGGACAGACGGACCGGGGAGCTGTTTTTT. The whole variable domain, remainder taken from reference TRBV7-9 and TRBJ2-2, is DTGVSQNPRHKITKRGQNVTFRCDPISEHNRLYWYRQTLGQGPEFLTYFQNEAQLEKSRLLSDRFSAERPKGSFSTLEIQRTEQGDSAMYLCASSPRDRRTGELFFGEGSRLTVL.

The genes are TRBV7-8 and TRBJ1-5; 8 bases line up with TRBD1. CDR3 length: 13 amino acids. V dropped 6 bases and J dropped 6; count of bases not matched to a gene: 4. Germline CDR1 SGHVS, CDR2 FQNEAQ. The CDR3 DNA is TGTGCCAGCAGTAATGGACAGGGTCAGCCCCAGCATTTT. Translating gives CASSNGQGQPQHF. The whole variable domain, filled in from reference TRBV7-8 and TRBJ1-5, reads GAGVSQSPRYKVAKRGQDVALRCDPISGHVSLFWYQQALGQGPEFLTYFQNEAQLDKSGLPSDRFFAERPEGSVSTLKIQRTQQEDSAVYLCASSNGQGQPQHFGDGTRLSIL.

The chain couples TRBV9 to TRBJ2-7; D is undetermined. Trimming removed 0 bases from V and 2 bases from J, with 9 bases in between. Germline values: CDR1 SGDLS, CDR2 YYNGEE. The length of the CDR3 is 14 residues. The CDR3 coding sequence is TGTGCCAGCAGCGTAGACGGGTGGACCTACGAGCAGTACTTC. It encodes CASSVDGWTYEQYF.

The rearrangement joins TRBV7-9 to TRBJ1-1; TRBD1 might be the D (6 bases). V was pared by 5 bases and J by 1 base, with 14 bases between. The CDR3 has 15 residues. The germline gives CDR1 SEHNR, CDR2 FQNEAQ (reference sequence). The CDR3 nucleotides are TGTGCCAGCAGCCCGGTGACAGGAAAGAACACTGAAGCTTTCTTT. It yields the protein CASSPVTGKNTEAFF.

V gene TRBV18 combines with J gene TRBJ2-7; a possible D gene is TRBD2 (6 bases). The V and J ends lost 5 bases and 5 bases respectively, with 28 bases between them. CDR3 length: 18 residues. Germline V gene lookup returns CDR1 KGHSH and CDR2 LQKENI. The CDR3 here is CASSFAAGSRVGPDEQYF. The CDR3 DNA reads TGTGCCAGCTCATTCGCCGCGGGATCCCGAGTAGGGCCGGACGAGCAGTACTTC.

The V and J genes are TRBV10-3 and TRBJ2-5; 9 bases match TRBD1. Germline V gene sequence: CDR1 ENHRY, CDR2 SYGVKD. The CDR3 covers 16 residues. J lost 5 bases, V lost 0 bases, and 7 bases had no gene match. The CDR3 nucleotides read TGTGCCATCAGTGAGTCCCACAGGGGGCGCGCGGAGACCCAGTACTTC. It is translated as CAISESHRGRAETQYF.

J is TRBJ1-2 and V is TRBV11-1, with D perhaps TRBD1 (5 bases). This CDR3 is built from 14 residues. Germline-derived CDR1 and CDR2 are SGHAT and FQDESV (reference sequence). Trimming left V 7 bases short and J 6 bases short, with 18 bases between. The CDR3: CASNERGRLHGYTF. The CDR3 nucleotides read TGTGCCAGCAACGAAAGGGGCAGACTGCATGGCTACACCTTC.

V and J are TRBV19 and TRBJ1-1, with no clear D. The length of the CDR3 is 13 residues. In germline, CDR1 is LNHDA, CDR2 SQIVND (reference sequence). V dropped 11 bases and J dropped 0 bases, with 13 bases sitting between them. CDR3 sequence reads: CAVGPYLNTEAFF. In DNA form, the CDR3 reads TGTGCCGTGGGCCCCTACTTGAACACTGAAGCTTTCTTT.

The CDR3: CASSPTGAVLGKTQYF. CDR3 nucleotide sequence: TGTGCCAGCAGTCCCACAGGGGCGGTCTTAGGGAAGACCCAGTACTTC. The V and J genes are TRBV28 and TRBJ2-5, with 7 bases fitting TRBD1. J lost 6 bases, V lost 5 bases, and 15 bases had no gene match. The CDR3 is 16 amino acids. Germline V lookup: CDR1 MDHEN, CDR2 SYDVKM.

This clone was counted once. The rearrangement uses TRBV18 and TRBJ1-1, with D unresolved. Germline loops: CDR1 KGHSH, CDR2 LQKENI. V lost 6 bases, J lost 7 bases, and 9 bases lay in between. The CDR3 spans 11 residues. CDR3 amino acids: CASSNPGEAFF. The CDR3 coding sequence is TGTGCCAGCTCCAACCCGGGTGAAGCTTTCTTT.

The V call is TRBV7-6, the J call TRBJ1-1, with a tentative D call TRBD1 (5 bases). Germline lookup yields CDR1 SGHVS and CDR2 FNYEAQ. Trimming shortened V by 1 base and J by 1 base, and 7 bases separated the two germline ends. This CDR3 is 14 amino acids long. CDR3 residues: CASSLGRENTEAFF. For the CDR3, the DNA is TGTGCCAGCAGCTTAGGCAGGGAGAACACTGAAGCTTTCTTT.

This chain connects TRBV10-1 to TRBJ2-2; D is possibly TRBD2 (6 bases). This CDR3 has 14 residues. Trimming left V 3 bases short and J 2 bases short, with 7 bases between. CDR1 is WNHNN and CDR2 is SYGVQD in the germline V gene (reference sequence). The CDR3 region has the DNA TGCGCCAGCAGTGATGCGGGAAACACCGGGGAGCTGTTTTTT. Translating it yields CASSDAGNTGELFF.

This chain joins TRBV19 and TRBJ1-3; D is unclear. This CDR3 comprises 14 residues. Germline assignment: CDR1 LNHDA and CDR2 SQIVND (reference sequence). With 7 bases removed from V and 7 bases from J, the gap between germline ends came to 17 bases. The CDR3 loop reads CASTDREAFNTIYF. DNA for the CDR3: TGTGCCAGTACCGATCGCGAAGCATTTAACACCATATATTTT. The whole variable domain, remainder taken from reference TRBV19 and TRBJ1-3, is DGGITQSPKYLFRKEGQNVTLSCEQNLNHDAMYWYRQDPGQGLRLIYYSQIVNDFQKGDIAEGYSVSREKKESFPLTVTSAQKNPTAFYLCASTDREAFNTIYFGEGSWLTVV.

The chain has TRBV13 and TRBJ2-2; TRBD2 is a possible D gene (5 bases). Trimming cost V 1 base and J 4 bases, with 16 bases left between them. This CDR3 comprises 17 residues. Per the germline V gene, CDR1 is PRHDT and CDR2 is FYEKMQ (reference sequence). CDR3 coding DNA: TGTGCCAGCAGCTTAGCAGACGCCGAGGGATTCACCGGGGAGCTGTTTTTT. Residues: CASSLADAEGFTGELFF.

The V gene is TRBV28, the J gene TRBJ2-3; D might be TRBD1 (6 bases). The CDR3 spans 16 residues. Between the trimmed V and J ends, which lost 5 bases and 3 bases, there was a span of 18 bases. Germline V gene lookup returns CDR1 MDHEN and CDR2 SYDVKM. This chain's CDR3 is CASSELFLTGTDTQYF. CDR3 sequence (DNA): TGTGCCAGCAGTGAACTGTTTCTTACAGGGACAGATACGCAGTATTTT.

This clone was observed once. The J gene is TRBJ2-2, the V gene TRBV25-1; no clear D. This CDR3 comprises 15 residues. CDR1 is MGHDK, CDR2 SYGVNS, per germline. V was shortened by 3 bases and J by 2 bases, with 10 bases between the two germline ends. The CDR3: CASSDPHSNTGELFF. CDR3 nucleotide sequence: TGTGCCAGCAGTGATCCACACAGCAACACCGGGGAGCTGTTTTTT.

V and J are TRBV29-1 and TRBJ1-1; D gene uncertain. The germline gives CDR1 SQVTM, CDR2 ANQGSEA. Trimming stripped 0 bases from V and 2 bases from J, with 10 bases between. The CDR3 spans 14 residues. The CDR3 here is CSVEDAEDNTEAFF. CDR3 coding DNA: TGCAGCGTTGAAGATGCGGAAGATAACACTGAAGCTTTCTTT. Complete variable domain (other parts from reference TRBV29-1 and TRBJ1-1): SAVISQKPSRDICQRGTSLTIQCQVDSQVTMMFWYRQQPGQSLTLIATANQGSEATYESGFVIDKFPISRPNLTFSTLTVSNMSPEDSSIYLCSVEDAEDNTEAFFGQGTRLTVV.

The chain joins TRBV7-8 to TRBJ1-1, with D unresolved. Trimming removed 1 base at V and 0 bases at J, with 9 bases between. CDR1 and CDR2 from the germline V gene are SGHVS and FQNEAQ. The CDR3 is 15 amino acids. This chain's CDR3 is CASSLGIDMNTEAFF. CDR3 coding DNA: TGTGCCAGCAGCTTAGGAATAGACATGAACACTGAAGCTTTCTTT.

The gene calls are TRBV25-1 and TRBJ2-2; 11 bases agree with TRBD1. Germline V gene lookup returns CDR1 MGHDK and CDR2 SYGVNS. The trim removed 4 bases at V and 5 bases at J, leaving 6 bases unmatched. The CDR3 totals 16 residues. This CDR3 is CASSGLGTGGTGELFF. The CDR3 DNA sequence: TGTGCCAGCAGTGGGTTAGGGACAGGGGGGACCGGGGAGCTGTTTTTT. Using reference TRBV25-1 and TRBJ2-2 for the parts outside the CDR3, the full variable domain is EADIYQTPRYLVIGTGKKITLECSQTMGHDKMYWYQQDPGMELHLIHYSYGVNSTEKGDLSSESTVSRIRTEHFPLTLESARPSHTSQYLCASSGLGTGGTGELFFGEGSRLTVL.

This sequence joins TRBV9 and TRBJ1-2; no reliable D call. Trimming pared 4 bases from V and 8 bases from J, leaving 18 bases between. From germline, CDR1 is SGDLS and CDR2 YYNGEE. The CDR3 has 14 amino acids. CDR3 sequence reads: CASSSPGNQAGYTF. DNA of the CDR3: TGTGCCAGCAGCTCTCCCGGGAACCAGGCCGGCTACACCTTC.

The chain couples TRBV7-9 to TRBJ1-1; D gene uncertain. Germline values: CDR1 SEHNR, CDR2 FQNEAQ (reference sequence). Deletions cut 0 bases from V and 6 bases from J, with 5 bases between. The CDR3 consists of 12 residues. The CDR3 loop reads CASSLAGAEAFF. The CDR3 region has the DNA TGTGCCAGCAGCTTAGCAGGAGCTGAAGCTTTCTTT.

This chain links TRBV6-1 with TRBJ1-2, with no clear D. Trimming removed 5 bases at V and 6 bases at J, with 13 bases between. The CDR3 extends over 13 amino acids. Germline loops: CDR1 MNHNS, CDR2 SASEGT. This CDR3 reads CASSRRASDGYTF. CDR3 sequence (DNA): TGTGCCAGCAGTAGGAGGGCTTCCGATGGCTACACCTTC.